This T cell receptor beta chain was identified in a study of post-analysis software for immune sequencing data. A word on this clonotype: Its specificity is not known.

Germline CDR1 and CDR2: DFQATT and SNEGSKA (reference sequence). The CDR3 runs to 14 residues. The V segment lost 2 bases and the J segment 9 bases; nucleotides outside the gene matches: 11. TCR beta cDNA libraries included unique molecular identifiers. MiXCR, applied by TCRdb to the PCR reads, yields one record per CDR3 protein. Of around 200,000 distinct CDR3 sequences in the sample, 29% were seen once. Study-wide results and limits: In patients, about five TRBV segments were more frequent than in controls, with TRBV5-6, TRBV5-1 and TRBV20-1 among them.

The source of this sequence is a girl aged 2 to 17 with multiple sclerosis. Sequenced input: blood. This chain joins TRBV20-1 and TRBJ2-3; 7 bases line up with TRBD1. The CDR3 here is CSARRTGGVDTQYF. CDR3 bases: TGCAGTGCTAGAAGGACAGGAGGAGTGGACACGCAGTATTTT.